Below, 30 T cell receptor beta chains from the same sample are listed, as sequenced in a study of response to subunit inactivated influenza vaccine. TCRdb analysed the RT-PCR reads with MiXCR anew, one entry per CDR3 protein. Of roughly 790,000 distinct CDR3 sequences in the sample, roughly 20% were seen once. Specimen: PBMCs from blood, collected 4 to 6 days after vaccination. The receptors stem from a man aged 45-65 years who received an inactivated influenza vaccine.

The V and J genes are TRBV12-3 or TRBV12-4 and TRBJ1-1, with 8 nucleotides matching TRBD1. CDR3 length: 14 residues. V shed 7 bases and J 2 bases; nucleotides not matched to a gene: 6. The DNA of the CDR3 is TGTGCCAGCAATCAGGACAGGGCTAACACTGAAGCTTTCTTT. The encoded protein is CASNQDRANTEAFF.

This clonotype was observed a handful of times. V is TRBV29-1 and J is TRBJ2-7, with D perhaps TRBD2 (6 bases). Trimming removed 5 bases at V and 4 bases at J, with 15 bases between. Germline V lookup: CDR1 SQVTM, CDR2 ANQGSEA. There are 13 residues in the CDR3. The CDR3 DNA follows: TGCAGCGTTCGCTCGGGAGTGAAATACGAGCAGTACTTC. Translating gives CSVRSGVKYEQYF.

This clonotype occurred a few times. This rearrangement joins TRBV18 to TRBJ2-1, with 9 bases that match TRBD2. CDR1 is KGHSH and CDR2 is LQKENI in the germline V gene. With 2 bases clipped from V and 8 bases from J, the junction kept 10 bases outside the gene matches. This CDR3 is built from 16 residues. The CDR3 here is CASSPFPSGKGDEQFF. The CDR3, as DNA: TGTGCCAGCTCACCATTTCCTAGCGGGAAGGGGGATGAGCAGTTCTTC.

This clonotype was detected a few times. The V gene is TRBV4-3, the J gene TRBJ1-6, with TRBD1 as a possible D gene (5 bases). CDR1 LGHNA and CDR2 YSLEER come from the germline V gene. There are 15 residues in the CDR3. Trimming cost V 0 bases and J 8 bases, with 11 bases left between them. CDR3 sequence (DNA): TGCGCCAGCAGCCAAGAGGTGTGGGGGGATTCACCCCTCCACTTT. As protein: CASSQEVWGDSPLHF.

There are a few counts of this clonotype. This sequence joins TRBV20-1 and TRBJ2-5; 8 nucleotides match TRBD1. Trimming cost V 2 bases and J 2 bases; bases outside gene matches: 7. There are 15 residues in the CDR3. Germline V gene data show CDR1 as DFQATT and CDR2 as SNEGSKA (reference sequence). CDR3 residues: CSARSPGGPQETQYF. The CDR3 nucleotides read TGCAGTGCTAGATCTCCAGGGGGCCCTCAAGAGACCCAGTACTTC.

This clonotype appeared a few times. V and J are TRBV7-2 and TRBJ2-2, with D perhaps TRBD2 (6 bases). CDR1 is SGHTA and CDR2 is FQGNSA in the germline V gene. Between the trimmed V and J ends, which lost 5 bases and 2 bases, there was a span of 15 bases. The CDR3 sequence is 16 residues long. Here the CDR3 DNA reads TGTGCCAGCAGCCCTCTTACCGGGGGTAACACCGGGGAGCTGTTTTTT. It is translated as CASSPLTGGNTGELFF.

This chain uses TRBV24-1 with TRBJ2-3; D uncertain. Trimming shortened V by 4 bases and J by 0 bases, and 7 bases separated the two germline ends. The germline V gene encodes CDR1 KGHDR and CDR2 SFDVKD. This CDR3 contains 14 residues. The CDR3 sequence: CATSEPDSTDTQYF. CDR3 in DNA: TGTGCCACCAGTGAACCCGACAGCACAGATACGCAGTATTTT.

This clonotype turned up a few times. The V and J genes are TRBV5-6 and TRBJ1-1, with TRBD1 as a possible D gene (5 bases). V was shortened by 4 bases and J by 6 bases, with 13 bases between the two germline ends. The CDR3 has 13 residues. Germline V lookup: CDR1 SGHDT, CDR2 YYEEEE. CDR3 DNA sequence: TGTGCCAGCAGCCATGTGGCGGGGGCTGAAGCTTTCTTT. It translates to CASSHVAGAEAFF.

The gene calls are TRBV20-1 and TRBJ1-5; 7 nucleotides agree with TRBD1. The CDR3 contains 14 residues. Looked up from germline, CDR1 is DFQATT and CDR2 is SNEGSKA (reference sequence). V gave up 4 bases and J gave up 5 bases; unmatched junction bases: 8. The CDR3 protein is CSAIRGGADQPQHF. For the CDR3, the DNA is TGCAGTGCTATTCGAGGGGGCGCCGATCAGCCCCAGCATTTT.

The chain couples TRBV12-3 or TRBV12-4 to TRBJ2-2; D is perhaps TRBD1 (6 bases). The CDR3 totals 15 residues. V was trimmed by 10 bases and J by 1 base, leaving 16 bases between them. This chain's CDR3 is CATAWGPQNTGELFF. CDR3 sequence (DNA): TGTGCCACCGCGTGGGGGCCACAGAACACCGGGGAGCTGTTTTTT.

The V call is TRBV18, the J call TRBJ1-1; D unresolved. This CDR3 has 12 amino acids. The germline CDR1 and CDR2 sequences are KGHSH and LQKENI. Trimming shortened V by 1 base and J by 6 bases, and 6 bases separated the two germline ends. Here the CDR3 reads CASSPRGAEAFF. The DNA of the CDR3 is TGTGCCAGCTCACCACGCGGCGCTGAAGCTTTCTTT.

The table lists this clonotype with a few counts. J is TRBJ2-3 and V is TRBV9; 7 bases are a match to TRBD2. After removal of 1 base from V and 6 bases from J, the junction contained 8 bases not matched to a gene. The germline V gene has CDR1 SGDLS and CDR2 YYNGEE. The CDR3 runs to 15 residues. The CDR3 loop reads CASSVRGGTMDTQYF. DNA for the CDR3: TGTGCCAGCAGCGTAAGGGGAGGGACGATGGATACGCAGTATTTT.

This clonotype was detected only a few times. This chain uses TRBV28 with TRBJ2-3; 9 positions agree with TRBD2. V dropped 4 bases and J dropped 5; count of bases not matched to a gene: 7. CDR3 length equals 15 residues. Germline V CDR1 and CDR2: MDHEN, SYDVKM. The CDR3 DNA sequence: TGTGCCAGCAGTTCCATAGCGGGAGTTATAGATACGCAGTATTTT. Its translation is CASSSIAGVIDTQYF.

This clonotype was counted between two and nine times. V gene TRBV20-1 combines with J gene TRBJ2-5; D assignment may be TRBD1 or TRBD2 (5 bases each). Deletions cut 4 bases from V and 2 bases from J, with 14 bases between. The CDR3 length is 14 residues. Per germline, CDR1 DFQATT and CDR2 SNEGSKA (reference sequence). CDR3 sequence reads: CSAKPGRWQETQYF. For the CDR3, the DNA is TGCAGTGCTAAGCCGGGACGGTGGCAAGAGACCCAGTACTTC.

V is TRBV28 and J is TRBJ2-7; D gene uncertain. CDR1 MDHEN and CDR2 SYDVKM come from the germline V gene. The CDR3 has 14 residues. V lost 3 bases, J lost 2 bases, and 11 bases lay in between. The CDR3 loop reads CASSLTAFTYEQYF. Here the CDR3 DNA reads TGTGCCAGCAGTTTGACTGCCTTTACCTACGAGCAGTACTTC. The whole variable domain, remainder taken from reference TRBV28 and TRBJ2-7, is DVKVTQSSRYLVKRTGEKVFLECVQDMDHENMFWYRQDPGLGLRLIYFSYDVKMKEKGDIPEGYSVSREKKERFSLILESASTNQTSMYLCASSLTAFTYEQYFGPGTRLTVT.

This clonotype was picked up many times. The chain carries TRBV6-2 or TRBV6-3 and TRBJ2-2, with 9 bases matching TRBD2. This CDR3 contains 14 residues. The trim removed 6 bases at V and 6 bases at J, leaving 5 bases unmatched. Per germline, CDR1 MNHEY and CDR2 SVGEGT. CDR3 coding DNA: TGTGCCAGCAGCCGCGGGGGGGACGCCGGGGAGCTGTTTTTT. Translating gives CASSRGGDAGELFF.

This clonotype has ten or more counts. The rearrangement links TRBV20-1 to TRBJ2-1; the match to TRBD2 covers 12 bases. The CDR3 covers 16 residues. Germline V gene lookup returns CDR1 DFQATT and CDR2 SNEGSKA (reference sequence). Losses at the gene ends were 6 bases for V and 3 bases for J; bases not matched to a gene: 9. The CDR3 here is CSARTSGDTLYNEQFF. CDR3 sequence (DNA): TGCAGTGCGAGGACTAGCGGGGACACACTCTACAATGAGCAGTTCTTC.

This clonotype was recorded a few times. The rearrangement joins TRBV12-3 or TRBV12-4 to TRBJ1-4; possible D gene TRBD1, 6 bases. This CDR3 spans 16 amino acids. The V and J ends lost 5 bases and 2 bases respectively, with 15 bases between them. The CDR3 sequence: CASSPAHRVTNEKLFF. The CDR3 nucleotides are TGTGCCAGCAGTCCCGCTCACAGGGTGACTAATGAAAAACTGTTTTTT.

The chain links TRBV29-1 to TRBJ1-2; unclear D gene. Germline lookup yields CDR1 SQVTM and CDR2 ANQGSEA. V was trimmed by 4 bases and J by 0 bases, leaving 9 bases between them. CDR3 length: 13 amino acids. The CDR3 reads CSVVKQANYGYTF. The CDR3 DNA reads as TGCAGCGTTGTGAAGCAGGCTAACTATGGCTACACCTTC.

With regard to this clonotype: Compared with germline, one end of the junction differs, possibly owing to a read error. The rearrangement uses TRBV29-1 and TRBJ2-1; possibly TRBD2 for D (5 bases). The CDR3 is 15 amino acids. The germline V gene has CDR1 SQVTM and CDR2 ANQGSEA. This CDR3 reads CCVHPGMASYNEQFF. In DNA form, the CDR3 reads TGCTGCGTTCATCCGGGGATGGCATCCTACAATGAGCAGTTCTTC.

This clonotype was counted between two and nine times. The rearrangement joins TRBV20-1 to TRBJ2-3; 10 bases fit TRBD2. Trimming at V came to 6 bases and at J to 7 bases, leaving 13 bases not matched to a gene. The V gene's germline CDR1 is DFQATT and CDR2 SNEGSKA (reference sequence). This CDR3 is built from 15 residues. The CDR3 sequence: CSAISQRGGRNTQYF. The CDR3 region has the DNA TGCAGTGCCATCTCTCAGCGGGGGGGCCGGAATACGCAGTATTTT.

This sequence joins TRBV5-4 and TRBJ2-7, with 8 bases identical to TRBD2. This CDR3 region has 17 residues. V lost 0 bases to trimming and J lost 0 bases; unmatched junction nucleotides: 8. Germline V gene sequence: CDR1 SGHNT, CDR2 YYREEE (reference sequence). DNA of the CDR3: TGTGCCAGCAGCTTGGGGTCACTAGCGGATAGCTCCTACGAGCAGTACTTC. This encodes CASSLGSLADSSYEQYF. Variable domain in full (rest from reference TRBV5-4 and TRBJ2-7): ETGVTQSPTHLIKTRGQQVTLRCSSQSGHNTVSWYQQALGQGPQFIFQYYREEENGRGNFPPRFSGLQFPNYSSELNVNALELDDSALYLCASSLGSLADSSYEQYFGPGTRLTVT.

There are a few counts of this clonotype. The chain uses TRBV7-3 and TRBJ2-1; D possibly uses TRBD1 or TRBD2 (7 bases each). Germline V CDR1 and CDR2: SGHTA, FQGTGA. Trimming pared 5 bases from V and 6 bases from J, leaving 14 bases between. The CDR3 spans 14 residues. Here the CDR3 DNA reads TGTGCCAGCAGCCAGGGGGGGGAATTCAATGAGCAGTTCTTC. Its translation: CASSQGGEFNEQFF.

This clonotype has more than one count but fewer than ten. The J gene is TRBJ2-5, the V gene TRBV20-1; 10 bases map to TRBD2. Germline V CDR1 and CDR2: DFQATT, SNEGSKA (reference sequence). The CDR3 has 13 residues. V trimming: 0 bases; J trimming: 5 bases; junction bases outside the gene matches: 0. CDR3 nucleotide sequence: TGCAGTGCTAGAGAAGCGGGAGGGGAGACCCAGTACTTC. Protein: CSAREAGGETQYF.

The V call is TRBV20-1, the J call TRBJ1-1; tentatively, D is TRBD1 (5 bases). Germline V gene data show CDR1 as DFQATT and CDR2 as SNEGSKA (reference sequence). The CDR3 sequence is 13 residues long. V was trimmed by 2 bases and J by 4 bases, leaving 11 bases between them. CDR3 region: CSARFGAVTEAFF. The CDR3 DNA reads TGCAGTGCTAGATTCGGGGCGGTCACTGAAGCTTTCTTT.

The V call is TRBV7-9, the J call TRBJ1-2, with D unresolved. The V end was cut by 10 bases, the J end by 2 bases, with 20 bases between. The CDR3 has 15 amino acids. Germline loops: CDR1 SEHNR, CDR2 FQNEAQ (reference sequence). The CDR3 loop is CAIQLTGSQNYGYTF. CDR3 nucleotides: TGTGCCATCCAGCTTACCGGGAGTCAGAACTATGGCTACACCTTC. Using reference TRBV7-9 and TRBJ1-2 for the parts outside the CDR3, the full variable domain is DTGVSQNPRHKITKRGQNVTFRCDPISEHNRLYWYRQTLGQGPEFLTYFQNEAQLEKSRLLSDRFSAERPKGSFSTLEIQRTEQGDSAMYLCAIQLTGSQNYGYTFGSGTRLTVV.

CDR3 protein: CSARYGGANTGELFF. The DNA of the CDR3 is TGCAGTGCTAGGTACGGGGGAGCGAACACCGGGGAGCTGTTTTTT. This chain links TRBV20-1 with TRBJ2-2; D possibly corresponds to TRBD2 (6 bases). The CDR3 covers 15 residues. Germline V gives CDR1 DFQATT, CDR2 SNEGSKA (reference sequence). The ends were cut back, 3 bases at V and 0 bases at J, with 11 bases in the middle.

The chain links TRBV20-1 to TRBJ1-5, with 11 bases fitting TRBD1. The CDR3 length is 15 residues. The germline V gene encodes CDR1 DFQATT and CDR2 SNEGSKA (reference sequence). With V trimmed by 6 bases and J by 2 bases, 6 bases remained unmatched. The DNA of the CDR3 is TGCAGTGCCTCGGGACAGGGGGGTCGCAATCAGCCCCAGCATTTT. Translated, it gives CSASGQGGRNQPQHF.

This clonotype was detected ten times or more. Here the CDR3 DNA reads TGCGCCAGCAGCTCGGATGGGCTTTACGAGCAGTACTTC. This gives the protein CASSSDGLYEQYF. This chain connects TRBV5-1 to TRBJ2-7; no clear D gene. The CDR3 is 13 amino acids. Germline CDR1 and CDR2: SGHRS and YFSETQ. V lost 3 bases, J lost 4 bases, and 11 bases lay in between.

Written as DNA, the CDR3 is TGTGCCAGCAACGATAGGCCCCCGACATTTCAGCCCCAGCATTTT. This encodes CASNDRPPTFQPQHF. The V call is TRBV19, the J call TRBJ1-5; the D is unclear. The CDR3 has 15 residues. CDR1 is LNHDA, CDR2 SQIVND, per germline (reference sequence). The germline V and J ends were trimmed by 9 bases and 6 bases, with 21 bases remaining between them. Drawing the rest from reference TRBV19 and TRBJ1-5, the complete variable domain is DGGITQSPKYLFRKEGQNVTLSCEQNLNHDAMYWYRQDPGQGLRLIYYSQIVNDFQKGDIAEGYSVSREKKESFPLTVTSAQKNPTAFYLCASNDRPPTFQPQHFGDGTRLSIL.